A single sample gave rise to the 21 T cell receptor beta chains below, sequenced in a study of blood T cell repertoires in COVID-19. Clones were read by immunoSEQ multiplex PCR, and TCRdb kept only the in-frame ones, dropping some. The sample has 130,000 to 150,000 clones; under 90% are singletons. The sequencing sample was made of peripheral blood. Source of these receptors: a human donor in a cohort sampled during active COVID-19.

This chain connects TRBV28 to TRBJ1-5, with TRBD1 identical over 8 bases. V lost 3 bases, J lost 4 bases, and 5 bases stayed unmatched. The CDR3 has 15 residues. Germline V gives CDR1 MDHEN, CDR2 SYDVKM. The CDR3: CASSFAGGKNQPQHF. CDR3 nucleotides: TGTGCCAGCAGTTTCGCAGGGGGCAAGAATCAGCCCCAGCATTTT. Full variable domain (rest looked up from reference TRBV28 and TRBJ1-5): DVKVTQSSRYLVKRTGEKVFLECVQDMDHENMFWYRQDPGLGLRLIYFSYDVKMKEKGDIPEGYSVSREKKERFSLILESASTNQTSMYLCASSFAGGKNQPQHFGDGTRLSIL.

The chain couples TRBV28 to TRBJ1-2; D gene ambiguous. V was trimmed by 6 bases and J by 7 bases, leaving 21 bases between them. Germline V gene sequence: CDR1 MDHEN, CDR2 SYDVKM. This CDR3 comprises 15 residues. CDR3 nucleotides: TGTGCCAGCAGAGAAGGACCCGACGGGCGGGGTGGCTACACCTTC. It specifies CASREGPDGRGGYTF.

The rearrangement uses TRBV7-9 and TRBJ1-1; 8 positions agree with TRBD1. CDR3 size: 17 residues. J gave up 5 bases and V 1 base, and 12 bases lay outside the gene matches. Looked up from germline, CDR1 is SEHNR and CDR2 is FQNEAQ (reference sequence). CDR3 residues: CASSLDVLGQGITEAFF. CDR3 sequence (DNA): TGTGCCAGCAGCTTAGATGTTTTAGGACAGGGAATAACTGAAGCTTTCTTT.

This sequence joins TRBV7-2 and TRBJ1-2; TRBD1 agrees at 9 bases. Germline CDR1 reads SGHTA; CDR2 reads FQGNSA. The CDR3 runs 16 residues. After removal of 5 bases from V and 4 bases from J, the junction contained 11 bases not matched to a gene. The CDR3 DNA follows: TGTGCCAGCAGCCCCCCGACAGGGGGGGCCCTCTATGGCTACACCTTC. Protein product: CASSPPTGGALYGYTF. Full variable domain (missing parts from reference TRBV7-2 and TRBJ1-2): GAGVSQSPSNKVTEKGKDVELRCDPISGHTALYWYRQSLGQGLEFLIYFQGNSAPDKSGLPSDRFSAERTGGSVSTLTIQRTQQEDSAVYLCASSPPTGGALYGYTFGSGTRLTVV.

This clone showed up just once. The genes are TRBV4-2 and TRBJ2-5; maybe TRBD2 (6 bases). The V gene lost 1 base and the J gene lost 7 bases, with 22 bases spanning the gap. The CDR3 consists of 17 residues. Germline lookup yields CDR1 LGHNA and CDR2 YNFKEQ. In DNA form, the CDR3 reads TGTGCCAGCAGCCAAGCCAATACCCTAGCGCTGGGGGGGACCCAGTACTTC. Translation gives CASSQANTLALGGTQYF.

This sequence joins TRBV6-5 and TRBJ1-4, with TRBD1 identical over 7 bases. V was clipped by 5 bases and J by 3 bases; unmatched bases: 6. The CDR3 contains 15 residues. Looked up from germline, CDR1 is MNHEY and CDR2 is SVGAGI. This CDR3 reads CASSRDRVANEKLFF. The CDR3 DNA reads TGTGCCAGCAGTCGAGACAGGGTAGCTAATGAAAAACTGTTTTTT.

The genes are TRBV7-8 and TRBJ2-7, with 7 bases matching TRBD1. Germline V gives CDR1 SGHVS, CDR2 FQNEAQ. After removal of 5 bases from V and 2 bases from J, the junction contained 21 bases not matched to a gene. This CDR3 has 19 amino acids. CDR3 amino acids: CASSPWVTGPLDFTYEQYF. CDR3 sequence (DNA): TGTGCCAGCAGCCCATGGGTGACAGGGCCCCTGGACTTTACCTACGAGCAGTACTTC.

The rearrangement links TRBV2 to TRBJ2-7, with TRBD1 as a possible D gene (6 bases). Trimming pared 5 bases from V and 3 bases from J, leaving 8 bases between. This CDR3 spans 12 amino acids. Germline V gene lookup returns CDR1 SNHLY and CDR2 FYNNEI. CDR3 bases: TGTGCCAGCAGTCGGACAGACTACGAGCAGTACTTC. Residues: CASSRTDYEQYF.

This chain uses TRBV4-2 with TRBJ2-7, with a weak D call TRBD2 (5 bases). Trimming pared 4 bases from V and 4 bases from J, leaving 11 bases between. Germline CDR1 reads LGHNA; CDR2 reads YNFKEQ. This CDR3 contains 13 residues. In DNA, the CDR3 is TGTGCCAGCAGCCTTCAGGCGGGTTACGAGCAGTACTTC. It codes for CASSLQAGYEQYF.

The chain is built from TRBV6-2 or TRBV6-3 and TRBJ2-7; possibly TRBD2 for D (5 bases). The CDR3 runs 14 residues. The ends were cut back, 2 bases at V and 6 bases at J, with 14 bases in the middle. CDR1 and CDR2 from the germline V gene are MNHEY and SVGEGT. The CDR3: CASSYPGLGVEQYF. For the CDR3, the DNA is TGTGCCAGCAGTTACCCCGGTCTGGGAGTCGAGCAGTACTTC.

This clone came up once. The gene calls are TRBV4-1 and TRBJ2-7; a weak D match, TRBD1 (5 bases). The CDR3 loop spans 12 amino acids. From germline, CDR1 is MGHRA and CDR2 YSYEKL. The germline V and J ends were trimmed by 4 bases and 6 bases, with 10 bases remaining between them. The DNA of the CDR3 is TGCGCCAGCAGCCGCGGACAAGGCGAGCAGTACTTC. It is translated as CASSRGQGEQYF.

The chain employs TRBV12-5 and TRBJ2-7; 12 nucleotides line up with TRBD2. CDR1 and CDR2 (germline): LGHNT, FRNRAP. The CDR3 extends over 16 amino acids. V was clipped by 1 base and J by 3 bases; unmatched bases: 4. The CDR3, as DNA: TGTGCTAGTGGTTTGGGCCTAGCGGGAGGGTGCTACGAGCAGTACTTC. Translating gives CASGLGLAGGCYEQYF.

This chain links TRBV4-1 with TRBJ1-2, with D tentatively TRBD1 (6 bases). Germline V CDR1 and CDR2: MGHRA, YSYEKL. CDR3 length: 12 residues. V was cut by 4 bases and J by 8 bases, with 11 bases left in between. CDR3 in amino acids: CASSREGGGYTF. In DNA, the CDR3 is TGCGCCAGCAGCCGGGAAGGGGGAGGCTACACCTTC.

V gene TRBV4-2 combines with J gene TRBJ1-6; D not resolved. Deletions cut 7 bases from V and 7 bases from J, with 11 bases between. CDR3 length: 13 residues. From germline, CDR1 is LGHNA and CDR2 YNFKEQ. The CDR3 loop is CASMEGINSPLHF. DNA of the CDR3: TGTGCCAGCATGGAGGGAATCAATTCACCCCTCCACTTT.

The CDR3 sequence is CASSEYGTASYEQYF. The CDR3 DNA follows: TGTGCCAGCAGTGAATACGGGACAGCTTCCTACGAGCAGTACTTC. The chain is built from TRBV25-1 and TRBJ2-7, with TRBD1 matching over 7 bases. The junction had 3 bases not matched to a gene; V was cut back by 0 bases and J by 1 base. Germline lookup yields CDR1 MGHDK and CDR2 SYGVNS. The CDR3 has 15 amino acids.

The chain uses TRBV28 and TRBJ1-3; TRBD1 might be the D (6 bases). Germline values: CDR1 MDHEN, CDR2 SYDVKM. The CDR3 extends over 14 amino acids. V lost 8 bases to trimming and J lost 4 bases, with 15 bases between them. As DNA, the CDR3 is TGTGCCAGCCTTGTACAGGGTGTCGGAAACACCATATATTTT. This sequence encodes CASLVQGVGNTIYF.

The chain couples TRBV19 to TRBJ1-2; D is unclear. The CDR3 totals 18 residues. Germline V lookup: CDR1 LNHDA, CDR2 SQIVND (reference sequence). V was shortened by 3 bases and J by 2 bases, with 22 bases between the two germline ends. CDR3 region: CASSIPHPSMGGNYGYTF. DNA of the CDR3: TGTGCCAGTAGTATTCCCCATCCCTCGATGGGAGGGAACTATGGCTACACCTTC.

J is TRBJ1-6 and V is TRBV18, with 8 bases matching TRBD1. The germline V gene encodes CDR1 KGHSH and CDR2 LQKENI. This CDR3 spans 16 amino acids. V shed 3 bases, J shed 6 bases, and the junction held 7 bases outside the gene matches. The CDR3 protein is CASSPPGQGGNSPLHF. Written as DNA, the CDR3 is TGTGCCAGCTCACCTCCCGGACAGGGAGGTAATTCACCCCTCCACTTT. Supplemented by reference TRBV18 and TRBJ1-6, the full variable domain reads NAGVMQNPRHLVRRRGQEARLRCSPMKGHSHVYWYRQLPEEGLKFMVYLQKENIIDESGMPKERFSAEFPKEGPSILRIQQVVRGDSAAYFCASSPPGQGGNSPLHFGNGTRLTVT.

This chain uses TRBV20-1 with TRBJ2-7; 7 bases are a match to TRBD1. The trim removed 6 bases at V and 2 bases at J, leaving 1 base unmatched. Germline values: CDR1 DFQATT, CDR2 SNEGSKA (reference sequence). The CDR3 covers 11 residues. CDR3 coding DNA: TGCAGTGCAGGGGGCCCCTACGAGCAGTACTTC. Its translation: CSAGGPYEQYF.

The chain combines TRBV6-5 with TRBJ2-1; 7 bases line up with TRBD1. The germline V gene encodes CDR1 MNHEY and CDR2 SVGAGI. With V trimmed by 8 bases and J by 8 bases, 9 bases remained unmatched. CDR3 length equals 13 residues. Written as DNA, the CDR3 is TGTGCCAGCTATACTAGGGGGCGGCATGAGCAGTTCTTC. Its translation: CASYTRGRHEQFF.

The chain links TRBV3-1 (or the pseudogene TRBV3-2) to TRBJ1-5; D uncertain. The CDR3 runs 13 residues. Looked up from germline, CDR1 is LGHDT and CDR2 is YNNKEL (reference sequence). V lost 2 bases and J lost 6, with 8 bases in between. CDR3 sequence reads: CASSQPGTQPQHF. Here the CDR3 DNA reads TGTGCCAGCAGCCAACCAGGAACTCAGCCCCAGCATTTT.